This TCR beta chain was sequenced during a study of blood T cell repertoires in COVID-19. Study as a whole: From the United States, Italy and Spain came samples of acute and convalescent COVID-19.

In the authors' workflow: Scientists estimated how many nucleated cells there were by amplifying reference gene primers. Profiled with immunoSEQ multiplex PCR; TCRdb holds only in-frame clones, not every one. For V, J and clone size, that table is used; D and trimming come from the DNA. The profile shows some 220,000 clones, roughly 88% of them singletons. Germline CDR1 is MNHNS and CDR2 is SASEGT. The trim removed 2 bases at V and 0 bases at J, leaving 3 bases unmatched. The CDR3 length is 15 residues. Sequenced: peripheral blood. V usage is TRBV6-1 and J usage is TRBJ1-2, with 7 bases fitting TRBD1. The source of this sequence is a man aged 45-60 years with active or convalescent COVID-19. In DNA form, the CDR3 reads TGTGCCAGCAGTGAAAGGCAGGGGGCTAACTATGGCTACACCTTC. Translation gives CASSERQGANYGYTF.